What follows are 32 T cell receptor beta chains derived from one specimen sequenced in a study of vaccination and CD4 T cells after COVID-19. Their cognate antigens are unknown. The assay that was used to sequence DNA from cultured CD4+ T cells was the Oncomine TCR Beta short-read assay. TCRdb used MiXCR to reprocess the PCR reads, holding one entry per CDR3 protein. This sample has around 15,000 distinct CDR3 sequences; approximately 58% occur once, and the top ten carry 30% to 35%. Treatment specified: roughly 10-day PBMC culture with coronavirus spike peptide pools or control peptides (ViraFEST assay). Sequenced here: cultured CD4+ T cells from blood, sampled after SARS-CoV-2 vaccination. The receptors were gathered from a human donor with COVID-19.

The V call is TRBV24-1, the J call TRBJ1-1; 10 nucleotides line up with TRBD1. Germline CDR1 is KGHDR and CDR2 is SFDVKD. The length of the CDR3 is 17 residues. Trimming at V came to 1 base and at J to 4 bases, leaving 8 bases not matched to a gene. CDR3 in DNA: TGTGCCACCAGTGATTTCTGCGGGACAGGGGTAATCACTGAAGCTTTCTTT. Translation gives CATSDFCGTGVITEAFF.

The CDR3 sequence: CASSQGQGVPATQYF. The CDR3, as DNA: TGCGCCAGCAGCCAGGGACAGGGGGTTCCTGCTACGCAGTATTTT. This rearrangement joins TRBV5-1 to TRBJ2-3; 11 positions agree with TRBD1. Germline V gene sequence: CDR1 SGHRS, CDR2 YFSETQ. The trim removed 4 bases at V and 8 bases at J, leaving 9 bases unmatched. The CDR3 consists of 15 residues. The variable domain in full, completed from reference TRBV5-1 and TRBJ2-3, reads KAGVTQTPRYLIKTRGQQVTLSCSPISGHRSVSWYQQTPGQGLQFLFEYFSETQRNKGNFPGRFSGRQFSNSRSEMNVSTLELGDSALYLCASSQGQGVPATQYFGPGTRLTVL.

This clonotype came up a few times. The chain has TRBV7-9 and TRBJ1-5, with a possible D match to TRBD1 (6 bases). The CDR3 totals 16 residues. CDR1 SEHNR and CDR2 FQNEAQ come from the germline V gene (reference sequence). Trimming removed 1 base at V and 4 bases at J, with 14 bases between. CDR3 amino acids: CASSLGTATGNQPQHF. Here the CDR3 DNA reads TGTGCCAGCAGCTTAGGGACAGCGACGGGGAATCAGCCCCAGCATTTT.

This clonotype was found a few times. The V call is TRBV20-1, the J call TRBJ1-5; perhaps TRBD1 as D (5 bases). This CDR3 has 14 residues. Trimming took off 3 bases at V and 0 bases at J, with 9 bases between the two ends. Germline V gene data show CDR1 as DFQATT and CDR2 as SNEGSKA (reference sequence). The CDR3 DNA sequence: TGCAGTGCTAGTGAGGGACGTAGCAATCAGCCCCAGCATTTT. This encodes CSASEGRSNQPQHF.

The chain couples TRBV27 to TRBJ1-6; D unclear. V was trimmed by 7 bases and J by 5 bases, leaving 12 bases between them. There are 14 residues in the CDR3. Germline V gives CDR1 MNHEY, CDR2 SMNVEV (reference sequence). CDR3 in amino acids: CASNARVNNSPLHF. The CDR3 DNA follows: TGTGCCAGCAACGCTCGGGTGAATAATTCACCCCTCCACTTT.

On this clonotype itself: The junction and the germline gene differ at one end; a read error may be behind it. The J gene is TRBJ2-1, the V gene TRBV7-6; 8 nucleotides line up with TRBD2. Germline V gene lookup returns CDR1 SGHVS and CDR2 FNYEAQ. This CDR3 has 15 residues. CDR3 DNA: TGTGCTAGCAGCCCTGGACTAGCCTCCTACAATGAGCAGTTCTTC. Its protein product is CASSPGLASYNEQFF.

This clonotype was picked up a small number of times. This rearrangement joins TRBV7-2 to TRBJ1-6; 7 bases line up with TRBD1. V lost 4 bases to trimming and J lost 9 bases; unmatched junction nucleotides: 0. This CDR3 spans 12 amino acids. Per germline, CDR1 SGHTA and CDR2 FQGNSA. CDR3 protein: CASSYRGSPLHF. DNA of the CDR3: TGTGCCAGCAGCTACAGGGGTTCACCCCTCCACTTT. Using reference TRBV7-2 and TRBJ1-6 for the parts outside the CDR3, the full variable domain is GAGVSQSPSNKVTEKGKDVELRCDPISGHTALYWYRQSLGQGLEFLIYFQGNSAPDKSGLPSDRFSAERTGGSVSTLTIQRTQQEDSAVYLCASSYRGSPLHFGNGTRLTVT.

CDR3 protein: CASSFGTGEWNGYTF. Here the CDR3 DNA reads TGTGCCAGCAGTTTCGGGACAGGGGAATGGAATGGCTACACCTTC. The chain carries TRBV12-3 or TRBV12-4 and TRBJ1-2; the match to TRBD1 covers 10 bases. Trimming at V came to 3 bases and at J to 6 bases, leaving 7 bases not matched to a gene. The CDR3 loop spans 15 amino acids.

This clonotype was detected only a few times. This sequence joins TRBV20-1 and TRBJ2-7, with 9 bases lining up with TRBD1. Trimming cost V 8 bases and J 2 bases; bases outside gene matches: 7. CDR3 size: 13 residues. Germline V gene data show CDR1 as DFQATT and CDR2 as SNEGSKA (reference sequence). CDR3 bases: TGCAGTACACGGGGACAGGGCCCCTACGAGCAGTACTTC. It is translated as CSTRGQGPYEQYF.

This clonotype was counted a few times. The chain couples TRBV7-9 to TRBJ2-5; a weak D match, TRBD1 (6 bases). From germline, CDR1 is SEHNR and CDR2 FQNEAQ (reference sequence). The CDR3 loop spans 11 amino acids. CDR3 sequence (DNA): TGTGCGGCCCCAAGGGGGGAGACCCAGTACTTC. Its protein is CAAPRGETQYF.

The chain employs TRBV7-2 and TRBJ2-7; D may be TRBD2 (5 bases). CDR3 length: 16 amino acids. The germline V gene has CDR1 SGHTA and CDR2 FQGNSA. V gave up 3 bases and J gave up 2 bases, with 17 bases separating them. The CDR3 sequence is CASSFPSSTRTYEQYF. CDR3 bases: TGTGCCAGCAGCTTTCCGTCTAGCACGCGTACCTACGAGCAGTACTTC.

The chain is built from TRBV7-2 and TRBJ1-1; D is perhaps TRBD1 (5 bases). V dropped 5 bases and J dropped 0 bases, with 19 bases sitting between them. From germline, CDR1 is SGHTA and CDR2 FQGNSA. The CDR3 is 17 residues long. The CDR3 is CASSTPLQVLMNTEAFF. As DNA, the CDR3 is TGTGCCAGCAGCACCCCTTTACAGGTTCTGATGAACACTGAAGCTTTCTTT. The complete variable domain, with remaining parts taken from reference TRBV7-2 and TRBJ1-1, reads GAGVSQSPSNKVTEKGKDVELRCDPISGHTALYWYRQSLGQGLEFLIYFQGNSAPDKSGLPSDRFSAERTGGSVSTLTIQRTQQEDSAVYLCASSTPLQVLMNTEAFFGQGTRLTVV.

This sequence joins TRBV6-5 and TRBJ1-6, with TRBD1 matching 7 bases. Germline V gene sequence: CDR1 MNHEY, CDR2 SVGAGI. The CDR3 extends over 17 amino acids. Losses at the gene ends were 2 bases for V and 8 bases for J; bases not matched to a gene: 12. CDR3 amino acids: CASSYTILTGSDSPLHF. The CDR3 DNA reads TGTGCCAGCAGTTACACCATATTGACAGGGTCAGATTCACCCCTCCACTTT.

The J gene is TRBJ2-7, the V gene TRBV6-1; 9 bases align to TRBD2. After removal of 5 bases from V and 6 bases from J, the junction contained 11 bases not matched to a gene. Germline CDR1 reads MNHNS; CDR2 reads SASEGT. CDR3 length: 15 amino acids. The CDR3 here is CASSRDSGGISEQYF. CDR3 bases: TGTGCCAGCAGTCGGGATAGCGGGGGTATTAGCGAGCAGTACTTC.

Only a few counts were recorded for this clonotype. The J gene is TRBJ1-1, the V gene TRBV30; no clear D gene. The CDR3 length is 12 residues. The germline V gene has CDR1 GTSNPN and CDR2 SVGIG (reference sequence). V shed 4 bases and J shed 3 bases, with 9 bases lying between them. This chain's CDR3 is CAWTSRDTEAFF. The CDR3 DNA follows: TGTGCCTGGACTTCGAGGGACACTGAAGCTTTCTTT.

The V call is TRBV11-3, the J call TRBJ2-1; 9 bases fit TRBD2. Germline-derived CDR1 and CDR2 are SGHNT and YENEEA. V dropped 5 bases and J dropped 4; count of bases not matched to a gene: 12. The CDR3 contains 17 residues. Here the CDR3 DNA reads TGTGCCAGCAGCCGCACGCAGGGGAGCGGGGGGTACAATGAGCAGTTCTTC. It is translated as CASSRTQGSGGYNEQFF.

In its sample, this clonotype was seen a few times. The chain combines TRBV20-1 with TRBJ2-5; TRBD1 matches 8 bases. This CDR3 comprises 14 residues. V lost 5 bases, J lost 6 bases, and 11 bases stayed unmatched. CDR1 DFQATT and CDR2 SNEGSKA come from the germline V gene (reference sequence). The CDR3 sequence: CSALGQAEYKTQYF. CDR3 nucleotide sequence: TGCAGTGCTTTGGGACAGGCGGAATATAAGACCCAGTACTTC.

This clonotype was counted a few times. The chain has TRBV6-1 and TRBJ2-4; possible D gene TRBD2, 6 bases. V was pared by 0 bases and J by 2 bases, with 8 bases between. The germline CDR1 and CDR2 sequences are MNHNS and SASEGT. This CDR3 has 15 amino acids. The CDR3, as DNA: TGTGCCAGCAGTGAAGCGGGCGGGACCAAAAACATTCAGTACTTC. Translating it yields CASSEAGGTKNIQYF.

The chain has TRBV20-1 and TRBJ2-7; a weak D match, TRBD1 (5 bases). The CDR3 totals 11 residues. With 5 bases removed from V and 5 bases from J, the gap between germline ends came to 10 bases. The V gene's germline CDR1 is DFQATT and CDR2 SNEGSKA (reference sequence). The CDR3, as DNA: TGCAGTGCTTATCAGGGCCACGAGCAGTACTTC. Translated, it gives CSAYQGHEQYF.

This clonotype was observed a few times. The chain links TRBV7-9 to TRBJ1-1, with 9 bases matching TRBD1. CDR1 is SEHNR, CDR2 FQNEAQ, per germline (reference sequence). This CDR3 is built from 17 residues. V dropped 4 bases and J dropped 4; count of bases not matched to a gene: 13. The CDR3 DNA sequence: TGTGCCAGCAGCTGGAAACAGGGGGCCAACCACGGCACTGAAGCTTTCTTT. This encodes CASSWKQGANHGTEAFF.

The chain's CDR3 is CATSRDRGETQYF. In nucleotides, the CDR3 is TGTGCCACCAGCCGCGACAGGGGGGAGACCCAGTACTTC. The V and J genes are TRBV15 and TRBJ2-5; 9 nucleotides match TRBD1. In germline, CDR1 is LNHNV, CDR2 YYDKDF (reference sequence). The CDR3 loop spans 13 amino acids. The ends lost 5 bases at V and 5 bases at J; junction bases unmatched: 3.

There are a few counts of this clonotype. J is TRBJ1-5 and V is TRBV5-1; tentatively, D is TRBD1 (5 bases). CDR1 and CDR2 (germline): SGHRS, YFSETQ. The CDR3 is made up of 16 amino acids. V lost 0 bases and J lost 1, with 11 bases in between. CDR3 in DNA: TGCGCCAGCAGCTTGGCGCCCCAGGGCAGCAATCAGCCCCAGCATTTT. Its translation is CASSLAPQGSNQPQHF.

The chain employs TRBV5-1 and TRBJ2-7; tentative D call: TRBD2 (7 bases). Germline V gene lookup returns CDR1 SGHRS and CDR2 YFSETQ. V lost 7 bases to trimming and J lost 6 bases, with 23 bases between them. There are 15 residues in the CDR3. DNA of the CDR3: TGCGCCAGCGCCGCGACGGGGGGCGCGGCTGGCGAGCAGTACTTC. Its translation: CASAATGGAAGEQYF.

The rearrangement joins TRBV2 to TRBJ1-3; D remains unclear. The CDR3 sequence is 13 residues long. The germline V and J ends were trimmed by 1 base and 4 bases, with 5 bases remaining between them. Germline CDR1 is SNHLY and CDR2 is FYNNEI. Here the CDR3 DNA reads TGTGCCAGCAGTGAAGGCCGAGGAAACACCATATATTTT. As protein: CASSEGRGNTIYF.

The genes are TRBV20-1 and TRBJ2-1; tentatively, D is TRBD2 (6 bases). This CDR3 is 15 amino acids long. Trimming removed 6 bases from V and 1 base from J, with 16 bases in between. The germline CDR1 and CDR2 sequences are DFQATT and SNEGSKA (reference sequence). The DNA of the CDR3 is TGCAGTGCGAGGGGACTGCCAATTTCCTACAATGAGCAGTTCTTC. It is translated as CSARGLPISYNEQFF.

This clonotype was found once. The chain combines TRBV28 with TRBJ1-2; D may be TRBD1 (5 bases). The CDR3 sequence is 14 residues long. Germline CDR1 reads MDHEN; CDR2 reads SYDVKM. Trimming pared 8 bases from V and 3 bases from J, leaving 16 bases between. CDR3 in amino acids: CASGVNTGYYGYTF. CDR3 DNA: TGTGCCAGCGGAGTAAACACAGGATACTATGGCTACACCTTC.

The genes are TRBV7-2 and TRBJ1-4; 8 nucleotides line up with TRBD1. The CDR3 is made up of 14 amino acids. Germline trimming cut 4 bases from V and 8 bases from J; bases unmatched to any gene: 6. From germline, CDR1 is SGHTA and CDR2 FQGNSA. The CDR3 coding sequence is TGTGCCAGCAGCTCCGACAGGGGTTTGGAAAAACTGTTTTTT. Its protein is CASSSDRGLEKLFF.

This clonotype was counted between two and nine times. This sequence joins TRBV7-3 and TRBJ1-3; weak D call: TRBD1 (5 bases). The germline CDR1 and CDR2 sequences are SGHTA and FQGTGA. Trimming left V 5 bases short and J 4 bases short, with 18 bases between. The CDR3 has 16 amino acids. The CDR3 reads CASSLEEGNRGNTIYF. In DNA form, the CDR3 reads TGTGCCAGCAGCCTAGAGGAGGGTAACAGGGGAAACACCATATATTTT. The full variable domain, with the rest looked up from reference TRBV7-3 and TRBJ1-3, is GAGVSQTPSNKVTEKGKYVELRCDPISGHTALYWYRQSLGQGPEFLIYFQGTGAADDSGLPNDRFFAVRPEGSVSTLKIQRTERGDSAVYLCASSLEEGNRGNTIYFGEGSWLTVV.

The chain carries TRBV6-5 and TRBJ1-3, with 7 bases matching TRBD1. The germline CDR1 and CDR2 sequences are MNHEY and SVGAGI. The CDR3 covers 16 residues. V trimming: 0 bases; J trimming: 0 bases; junction bases outside the gene matches: 2. CDR3 in amino acids: CASSYSGQLSGNTIYF. CDR3 sequence (DNA): TGTGCCAGCAGTTACTCGGGACAGCTCTCTGGAAACACCATATATTTT.

This clonotype was seen only a few times. The V and J genes are TRBV7-2 and TRBJ1-1, with unresolved D. From germline, CDR1 is SGHTA and CDR2 FQGNSA. This CDR3 has 14 amino acids. The V end was cut by 2 bases, the J end by 2 bases, with 9 bases between. The CDR3 spells CASSLNSLNTEAFF. In DNA form, the CDR3 reads TGTGCCAGCAGCTTAAACAGCTTAAACACTGAAGCTTTCTTT. The entire variable domain, with the rest obtained from reference TRBV7-2 and TRBJ1-1, is as follows: GAGVSQSPSNKVTEKGKDVELRCDPISGHTALYWYRQSLGQGLEFLIYFQGNSAPDKSGLPSDRFSAERTGGSVSTLTIQRTQQEDSAVYLCASSLNSLNTEAFFGQGTRLTVV.

The chain has TRBV3-1 and TRBJ1-5; D remains unclear. The V and J ends lost 3 bases and 4 bases respectively, with 10 bases between them. Germline assignment: CDR1 LGHDT and CDR2 YNNKEL (reference sequence). The CDR3 is 14 amino acids. CDR3 bases: TGTGCCAGCAGCCAGGATTTTCGAAATCAGCCCCAGCATTTT. It encodes CASSQDFRNQPQHF.

This chain uses TRBV6-1 with TRBJ2-5, with TRBD1 matching over 7 bases. Germline assignment: CDR1 MNHNS and CDR2 SASEGT. The J segment lost 7 bases and the V segment lost 6 bases, leaving 8 bases of the junction unmatched. The CDR3 contains 13 residues. The CDR3 loop reads CASRSGTVGTQYF. The CDR3, as DNA: TGTGCCAGCAGGTCTGGGACAGTGGGGACCCAGTACTTC.